Here is one T cell receptor beta chain with its context. The clone's antigen remains unknown. No base-level quality is on record; no much larger clone is a single base apart. From the cysteine up to the phenylalanine, the CDR3 has a length of 14 residues. CDR3 DNA only is kept here, 42 bases in frame from base 1. V drops 5 bases and J drops 0 bases, leaving 9 bases in between. Based on the germline V gene (reference sequence), the CDR1 and CDR2 sequences are SEHNR and FQNEAQ. This entry is derived from a study of cytomegalovirus exposure and HLA in healthy donors (dated by TCRdb to the late 2010s). Regarding the study in general: A later analysis indicated that the 120 or so validation repertoires were generated on the platform also employed for the roughly 730 repertoires of the first cohort. The study aimed to test whether cataloging public T cell receptors could reveal signatures of past pathogen exposure. High-throughput TCR immunosequencing, statistical association of individual TCRs with disease status, and machine learning were combined to predict cytomegalovirus infection status. A separate validation cohort of some 130 different subjects was used in addition to the approximately 700-subject first cohort. What the work shows at the level of the full study, not this receptor alone: Most TCR sequences were observed very rarely across donors, whereas some public TCRs were present in many individuals. The classifier was reported to diagnose cytomegalovirus status with high specificity and sensitivity in both the original and validation cohorts. A later analysis found that TCRs clustered in the first cohort also tended to co-occur in the approximately 120 validation repertoires, with 90% to 95% of cluster scores above 0. It was suggested by the authors that the approach could potentially be generalized to other disease states and immunological phenotypes. The validation cohort had no HLA typing available for a later analysis, so co-occurrence within that cohort was assessed over all 120 or so repertoires. In the study, around 150 TCR beta chains were listed as associated with cytomegalovirus. A few of the identified cytomegalovirus-associated TCR beta chains were confirmed in vitro to be specific for cytomegalovirus antigens.

The donors were included in the validation cohort of 100 to 150 subjects, a group kept apart from the roughly 690-subject first cohort. Libraries came from the immunoSEQ multiplex PCR assay. The original methods were these. To diagnose cytomegalovirus status from the catalog of TCR beta chain sequences, a statistical classification framework was built. This is the immuneACCESS table as TCRdb keeps it, with only in-frame sequences that have V and J called. A part of the clones is gone; compared with another copy, unresolved V genes explain less than half, and the rest is unexplained. That table furnishes V, J and clone size, whereas the DNA furnished D and trimming. Present in this sample are 100,000 to 150,000 clones, 89% of which were seen just once. The top ten hold roughly 2% of the sample.

The chain uses TRBV7-9 and TRBJ2-3, with the D gene not confidently named. This TCR was recovered from a woman aged 18-29 years in good health and CMV-seronegative. The sample consisted of PBMCs. The sequenced DNA is TGTGCCAGCAGCGAAGCCGGGAGCACAGATACGCAGTATTTT. Its protein product is CASSEAGSTDTQYF.